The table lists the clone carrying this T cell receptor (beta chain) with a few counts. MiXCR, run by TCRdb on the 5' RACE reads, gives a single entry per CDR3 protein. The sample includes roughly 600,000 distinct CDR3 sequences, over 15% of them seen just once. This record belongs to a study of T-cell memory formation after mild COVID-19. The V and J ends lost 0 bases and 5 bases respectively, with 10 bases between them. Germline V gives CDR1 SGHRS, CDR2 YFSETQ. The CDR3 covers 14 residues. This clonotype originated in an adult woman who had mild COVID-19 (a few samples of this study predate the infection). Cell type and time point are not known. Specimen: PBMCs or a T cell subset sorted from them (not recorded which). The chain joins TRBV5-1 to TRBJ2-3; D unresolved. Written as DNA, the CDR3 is TGCGCCAGCAGCTTGGGTTGGATGGGAGATACGCAGTATTTT. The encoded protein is CASSLGWMGDTQYF.